This T cell receptor beta chain was recorded in a study of PD-1 blockade in classical Hodgkin lymphoma. All patients experienced relapse after autologous stem cell transplantation, and brentuximab vedotin exposure was variable. Data came from immunoSEQ multiplex PCR; TCRdb stores just in-frame clones and leaves some out. The profile shows about 53,000 clones, over 70% of them singletons. Germline CDR1 and CDR2: MRHNA and SNTAGT. This CDR3 region has 13 residues. Trimming removed 3 bases from V and 7 bases from J, with 11 bases in between. The chain recombines TRBV6-4 with TRBJ2-3; no definite D call. This material consisted of peripheral blood mononuclear cells (PBMCs), taken at baseline. The receptor was derived from a human donor with classical Hodgkin lymphoma. The CDR3: CASSDEVGYTQYF. The CDR3 nucleotides read TGTGCCAGCAGTGATGAGGTGGGGTATACGCAGTATTTT.